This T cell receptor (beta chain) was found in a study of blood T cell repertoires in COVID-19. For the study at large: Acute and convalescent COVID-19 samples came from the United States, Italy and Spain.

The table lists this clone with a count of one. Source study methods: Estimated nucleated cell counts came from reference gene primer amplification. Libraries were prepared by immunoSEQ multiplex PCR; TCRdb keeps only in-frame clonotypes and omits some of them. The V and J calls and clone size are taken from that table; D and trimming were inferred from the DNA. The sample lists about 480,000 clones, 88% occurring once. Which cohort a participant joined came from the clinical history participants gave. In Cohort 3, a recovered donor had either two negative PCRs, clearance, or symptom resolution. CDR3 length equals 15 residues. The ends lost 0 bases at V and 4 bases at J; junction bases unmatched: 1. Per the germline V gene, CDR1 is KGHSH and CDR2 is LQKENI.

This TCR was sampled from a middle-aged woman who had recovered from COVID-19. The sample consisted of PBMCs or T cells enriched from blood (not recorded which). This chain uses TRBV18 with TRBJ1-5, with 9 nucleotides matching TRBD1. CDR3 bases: TGTGCCAGCTCACCACCAGACAGGGGGAATCAGCCCCAGCATTTT. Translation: CASSPPDRGNQPQHF.